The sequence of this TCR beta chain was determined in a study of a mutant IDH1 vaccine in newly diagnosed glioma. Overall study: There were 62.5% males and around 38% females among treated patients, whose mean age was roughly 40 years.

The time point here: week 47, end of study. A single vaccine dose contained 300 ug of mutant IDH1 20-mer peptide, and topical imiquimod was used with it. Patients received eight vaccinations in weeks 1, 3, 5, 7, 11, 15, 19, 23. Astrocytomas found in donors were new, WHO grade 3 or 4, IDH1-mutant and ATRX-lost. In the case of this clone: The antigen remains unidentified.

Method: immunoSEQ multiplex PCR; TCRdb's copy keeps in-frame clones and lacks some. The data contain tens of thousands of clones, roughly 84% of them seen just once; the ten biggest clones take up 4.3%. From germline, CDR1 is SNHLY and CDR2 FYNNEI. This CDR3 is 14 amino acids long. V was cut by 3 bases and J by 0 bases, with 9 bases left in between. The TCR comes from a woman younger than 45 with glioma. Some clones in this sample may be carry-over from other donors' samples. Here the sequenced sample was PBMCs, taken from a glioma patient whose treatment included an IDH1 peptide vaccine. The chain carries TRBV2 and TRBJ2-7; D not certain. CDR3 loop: CASSDIVTSYEQYF. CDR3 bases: TGTGCCAGCAGTGACATCGTTACCTCCTACGAGCAGTACTTC.